This T cell receptor (beta chain) emerged from a study of T cell responses to AZD1222 COVID-19 vaccine. Findings and limits, study-wide: Clonal diversity was possibly underestimated; the donors were predominantly white British and more often female. Reportedly, nearly half the spike-specific TCRs target unmutated variant regions. Recipients of two AZD1222 doses showed rising Spike-specific TCR breadth and depth.

Clones were sequenced by immunoSEQ multiplex PCR, and TCRdb holds only the in-frame ones, with some missing. Among 150,000 or so clones listed, approximately 95% were seen once. To note about this clone: The antigen remains undetermined.

Specimen: peripheral blood, collected on day 0 of MenACWY control vaccination. This TCR was sampled from an adult in good health.

CDR3 in amino acids: CAWSEGGSNSPLHF. CDR3 nucleotide sequence: TGTGCCTGGAGCGAGGGGGGCAGCAATTCACCCCTCCACTTT. The rearrangement links TRBV30 to TRBJ1-6, with D possibly matching TRBD1 (6 bases). V lost 3 bases and J 7 bases, leaving 13 bases between the germline ends. Germline lookup yields CDR1 GTSNPN and CDR2 SVGIG (reference sequence). This CDR3 spans 14 amino acids.